This T cell receptor (beta chain) stems from a study of T-cell reconstitution after alpha-beta-depleted transplantation in children. V gave up 5 bases and J gave up 0 bases; unmatched junction bases: 14. Per germline, CDR1 SNHLY and CDR2 FYNNEI. There are 18 residues in the CDR3. Unique molecular identifiers were incorporated into the prepared TCRbeta library. A single record per CDR3 protein comes from TCRdb applying MiXCR to the PCR reads. The profile shows more than 500,000 distinct CDR3 sequences, approximately 10% of them singletons. The receptor was isolated from a female patient aged 2-15 years who had a stem cell transplant for aplastic anemia, so the T cells may come from the graft donor. The chain combines TRBV2 with TRBJ2-7; 9 nucleotides match TRBD2. The sequences come from PBMCs, mostly from graft donor cells, collected 180 days after TCRalphabeta/CD19-depleted stem cell transplant. Here the CDR3 reads CASSKRVPSGVPSYEQYV. Here the CDR3 DNA reads TGTGCCAGCAGTAAGAGGGTCCCTAGCGGGGTGCCCTCCTACGAGCAGTACGTC.